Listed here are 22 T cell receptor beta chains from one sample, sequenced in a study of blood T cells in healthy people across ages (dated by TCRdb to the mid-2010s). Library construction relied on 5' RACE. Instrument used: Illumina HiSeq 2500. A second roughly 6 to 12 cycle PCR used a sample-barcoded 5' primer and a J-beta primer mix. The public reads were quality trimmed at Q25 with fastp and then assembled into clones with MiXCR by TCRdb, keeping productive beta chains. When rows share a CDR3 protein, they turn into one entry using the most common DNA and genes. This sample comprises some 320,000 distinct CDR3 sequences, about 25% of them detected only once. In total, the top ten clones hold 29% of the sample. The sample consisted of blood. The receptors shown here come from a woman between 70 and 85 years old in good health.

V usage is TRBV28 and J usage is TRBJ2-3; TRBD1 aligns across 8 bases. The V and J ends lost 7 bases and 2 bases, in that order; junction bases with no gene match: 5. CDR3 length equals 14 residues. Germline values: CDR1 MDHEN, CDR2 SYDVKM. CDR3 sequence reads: CASTKGQDTDTQYF. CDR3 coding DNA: TGTGCCAGCACCAAGGGACAGGACACAGATACGCAGTATTTT.

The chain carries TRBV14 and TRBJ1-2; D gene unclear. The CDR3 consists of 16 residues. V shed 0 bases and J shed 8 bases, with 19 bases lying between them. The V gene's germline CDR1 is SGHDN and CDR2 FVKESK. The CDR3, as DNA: TGTGCCAGCAGCCAAGATCTAGGACTGGTGCCGGGGGGCTACACCTTC. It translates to CASSQDLGLVPGGYTF.

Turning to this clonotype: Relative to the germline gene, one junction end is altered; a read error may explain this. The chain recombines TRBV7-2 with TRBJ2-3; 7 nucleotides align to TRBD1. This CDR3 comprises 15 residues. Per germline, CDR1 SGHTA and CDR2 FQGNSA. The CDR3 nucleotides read TGTGCCGGCAGTCCGGGACAGATCGGCACAGATACGCAGTATTTT. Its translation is CAGSPGQIGTDTQYF. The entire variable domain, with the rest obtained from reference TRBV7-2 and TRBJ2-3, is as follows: GAGVSQSPSNKVTEKGKDVELRCDPISGHTALYWYRQSLGQGLEFLIYFQGNSAPDKSGLPSDRFSAERTGGSVSTLTIQRTQQEDSAVYLCAGSPGQIGTDTQYFGPGTRLTVL.

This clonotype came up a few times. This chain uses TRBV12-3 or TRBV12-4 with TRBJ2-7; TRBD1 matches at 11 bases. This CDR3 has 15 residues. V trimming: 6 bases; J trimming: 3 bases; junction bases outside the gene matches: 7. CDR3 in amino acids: CASRAAGTGGYEQYF. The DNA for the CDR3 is TGTGCCAGCAGAGCCGCCGGGACAGGGGGCTACGAGCAGTACTTC.

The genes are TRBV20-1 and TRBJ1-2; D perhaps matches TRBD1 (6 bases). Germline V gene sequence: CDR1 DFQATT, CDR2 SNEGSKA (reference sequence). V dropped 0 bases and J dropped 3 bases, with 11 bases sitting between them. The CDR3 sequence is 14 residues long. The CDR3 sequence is CSARDRAGDYGYTF. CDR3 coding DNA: TGCAGTGCTAGAGATCGGGCAGGGGACTATGGCTACACCTTC.

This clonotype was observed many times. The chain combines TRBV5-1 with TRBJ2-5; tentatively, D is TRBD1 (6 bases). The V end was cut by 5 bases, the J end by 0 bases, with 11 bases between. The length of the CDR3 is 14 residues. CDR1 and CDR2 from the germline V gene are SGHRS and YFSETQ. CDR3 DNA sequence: TGCGCCAGCAGGTCGGGACAACACCAAGAGACCCAGTACTTC. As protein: CASRSGQHQETQYF.

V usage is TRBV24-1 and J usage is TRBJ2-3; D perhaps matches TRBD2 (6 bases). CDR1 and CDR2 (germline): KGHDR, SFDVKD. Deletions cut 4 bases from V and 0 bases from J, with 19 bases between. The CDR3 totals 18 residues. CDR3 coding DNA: TGTGCCACCAGTGACCCTTTGACTAGTCAGGGAAGCACAGATACGCAGTATTTT. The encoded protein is CATSDPLTSQGSTDTQYF.

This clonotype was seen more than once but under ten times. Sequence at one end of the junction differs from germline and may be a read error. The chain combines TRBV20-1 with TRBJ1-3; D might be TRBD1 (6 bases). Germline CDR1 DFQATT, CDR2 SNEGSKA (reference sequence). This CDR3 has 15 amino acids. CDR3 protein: CSARSRRGGGSTIYF. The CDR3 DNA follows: TGCAGTGCTAGATCCCGGCGGGGGGGCGGAAGCACCATATATTTT.

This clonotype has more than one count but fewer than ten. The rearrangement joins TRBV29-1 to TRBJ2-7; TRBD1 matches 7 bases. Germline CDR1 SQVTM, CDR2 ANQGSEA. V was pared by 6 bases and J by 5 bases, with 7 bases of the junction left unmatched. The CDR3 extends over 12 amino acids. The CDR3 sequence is CSVDRGLDEQYF. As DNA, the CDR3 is TGCAGCGTGGATAGGGGGCTGGACGAGCAGTACTTC.

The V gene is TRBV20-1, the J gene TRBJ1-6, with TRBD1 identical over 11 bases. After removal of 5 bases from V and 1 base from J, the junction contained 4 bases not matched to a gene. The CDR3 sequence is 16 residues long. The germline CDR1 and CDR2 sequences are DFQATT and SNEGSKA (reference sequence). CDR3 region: CSAGGQGASYNSPLHF. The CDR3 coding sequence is TGCAGTGCTGGAGGACAGGGGGCTTCCTATAATTCACCCCTCCACTTT.

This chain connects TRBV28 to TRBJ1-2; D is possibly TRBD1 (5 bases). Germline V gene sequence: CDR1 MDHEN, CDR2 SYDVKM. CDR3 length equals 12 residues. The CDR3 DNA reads TGTGTTTCAAGGGGATCTTTCTATGGCTACACCTTC. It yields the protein CVSRGSFYGYTF.

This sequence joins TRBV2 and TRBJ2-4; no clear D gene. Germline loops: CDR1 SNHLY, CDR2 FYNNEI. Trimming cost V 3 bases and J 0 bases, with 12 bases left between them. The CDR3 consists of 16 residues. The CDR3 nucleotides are TGTGCCAGCAGTGATCTCCTGGGGTCAGCCAAAAACATTCAGTACTTC. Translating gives CASSDLLGSAKNIQYF.

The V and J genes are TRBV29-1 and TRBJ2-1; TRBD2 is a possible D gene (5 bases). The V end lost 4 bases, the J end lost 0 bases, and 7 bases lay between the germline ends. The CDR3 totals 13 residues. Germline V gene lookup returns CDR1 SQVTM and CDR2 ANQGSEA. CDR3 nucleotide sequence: TGCAGCGTTGCACGGGACTCCTACAATGAGCAGTTCTTC. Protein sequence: CSVARDSYNEQFF.

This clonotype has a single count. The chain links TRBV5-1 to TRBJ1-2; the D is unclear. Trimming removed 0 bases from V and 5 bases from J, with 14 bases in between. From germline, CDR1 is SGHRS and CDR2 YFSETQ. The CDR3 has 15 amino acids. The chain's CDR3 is CASSLDGDGTYGYTF. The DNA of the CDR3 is TGCGCCAGCAGCTTGGACGGGGATGGTACTTATGGCTACACCTTC.

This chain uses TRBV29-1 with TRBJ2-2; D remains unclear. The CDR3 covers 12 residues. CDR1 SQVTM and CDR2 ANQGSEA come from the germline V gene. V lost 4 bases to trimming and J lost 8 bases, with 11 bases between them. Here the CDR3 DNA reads TGCAGCGTTGGATCAGACGGTGGGGAGCTGTTTTTT. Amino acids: CSVGSDGGELFF.

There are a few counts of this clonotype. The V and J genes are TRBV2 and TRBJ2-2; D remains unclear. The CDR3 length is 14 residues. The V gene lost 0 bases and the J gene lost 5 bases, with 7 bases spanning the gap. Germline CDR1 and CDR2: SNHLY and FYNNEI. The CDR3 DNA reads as TGTGCCAGCAGTGAAGCGACATTTACCGGGGAGCTGTTTTTT. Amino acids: CASSEATFTGELFF.

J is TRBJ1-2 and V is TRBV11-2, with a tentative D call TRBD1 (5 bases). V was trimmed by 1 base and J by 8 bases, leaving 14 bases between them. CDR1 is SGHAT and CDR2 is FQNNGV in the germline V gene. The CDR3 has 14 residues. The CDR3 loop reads CASSLVLQGRGYTF. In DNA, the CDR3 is TGTGCCAGCAGCTTAGTCCTCCAGGGACGCGGCTACACCTTC.

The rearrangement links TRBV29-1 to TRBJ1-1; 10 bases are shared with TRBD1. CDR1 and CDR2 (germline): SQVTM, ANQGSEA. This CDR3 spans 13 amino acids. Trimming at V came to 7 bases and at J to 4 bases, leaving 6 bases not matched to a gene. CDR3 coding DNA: TGCAGCGGGATGACAGGGGGCGGCACTGAAGCTTTCTTT. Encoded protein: CSGMTGGGTEAFF.

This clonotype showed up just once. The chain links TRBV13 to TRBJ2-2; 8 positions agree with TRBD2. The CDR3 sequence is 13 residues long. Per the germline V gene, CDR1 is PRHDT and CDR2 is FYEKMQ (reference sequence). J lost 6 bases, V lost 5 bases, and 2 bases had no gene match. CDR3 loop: CASSAGLAGELFF. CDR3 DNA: TGTGCCAGCAGCGCGGGACTAGCCGGGGAGCTGTTTTTT.

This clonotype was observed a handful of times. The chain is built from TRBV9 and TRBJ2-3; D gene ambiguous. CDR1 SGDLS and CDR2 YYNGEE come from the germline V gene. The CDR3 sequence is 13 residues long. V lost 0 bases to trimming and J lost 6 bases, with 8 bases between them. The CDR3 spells CASSVDKPDTQYF. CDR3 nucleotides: TGTGCCAGCAGCGTAGATAAACCCGATACGCAGTATTTT.

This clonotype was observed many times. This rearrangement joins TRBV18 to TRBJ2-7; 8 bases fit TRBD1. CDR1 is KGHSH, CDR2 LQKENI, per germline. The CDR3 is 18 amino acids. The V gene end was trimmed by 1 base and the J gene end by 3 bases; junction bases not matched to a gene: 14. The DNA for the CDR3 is TGTGCCAGCTCACCACGAGGACAGGGCAGTTCTTCGAACTACGAGCAGTACTTC. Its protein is CASSPRGQGSSSNYEQYF.

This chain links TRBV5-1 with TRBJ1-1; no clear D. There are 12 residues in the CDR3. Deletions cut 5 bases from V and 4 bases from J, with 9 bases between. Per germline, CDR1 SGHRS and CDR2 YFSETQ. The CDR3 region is CASRHWGTEAFF. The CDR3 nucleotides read TGCGCCAGCAGGCACTGGGGCACTGAAGCTTTCTTT. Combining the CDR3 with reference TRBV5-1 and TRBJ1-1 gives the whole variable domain KAGVTQTPRYLIKTRGQQVTLSCSPISGHRSVSWYQQTPGQGLQFLFEYFSETQRNKGNFPGRFSGRQFSNSRSEMNVSTLELGDSALYLCASRHWGTEAFFGQGTRLTVV.